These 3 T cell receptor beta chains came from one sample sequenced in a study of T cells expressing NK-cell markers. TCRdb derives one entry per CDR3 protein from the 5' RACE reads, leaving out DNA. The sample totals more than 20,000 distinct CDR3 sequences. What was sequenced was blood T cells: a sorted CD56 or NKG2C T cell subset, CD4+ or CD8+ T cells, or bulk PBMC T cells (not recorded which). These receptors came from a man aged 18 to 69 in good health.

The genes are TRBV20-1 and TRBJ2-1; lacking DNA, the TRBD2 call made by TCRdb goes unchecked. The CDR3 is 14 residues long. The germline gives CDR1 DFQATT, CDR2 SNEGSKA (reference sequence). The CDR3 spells CSALNLGGWNEQFF.

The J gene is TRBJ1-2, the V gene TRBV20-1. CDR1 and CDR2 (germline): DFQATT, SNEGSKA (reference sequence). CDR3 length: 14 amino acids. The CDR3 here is CSANEGAANYGYTF.

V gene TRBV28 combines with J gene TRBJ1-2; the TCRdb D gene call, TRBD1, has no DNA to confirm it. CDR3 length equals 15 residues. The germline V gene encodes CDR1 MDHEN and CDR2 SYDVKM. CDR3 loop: CASIPPGLRGPGYTF.